The next 3 T cell receptor beta chains were all read from a single sample in a study of CD4 and CD8 cells across lung adenocarcinoma regions. TCRdb processed the PCR reads anew with MiXCR; each CDR3 protein has one entry. The sample consists of fewer than 30,000 distinct CDR3 sequences, 50% to 55% of them appearing once. Sequenced material: CD8+ T cells from the center of a lung tumor. The source of these receptors is a male donor with lung adenocarcinoma. The CD4 and CD8 labels of this study may be unreliable.

This clonotype is medium-sized. V gene TRBV6-1 combines with J gene TRBJ2-1; perhaps D is TRBD1 or TRBD2 (5 bases each). The J call could be wrong; TRBJ2-7 is a better fit for the DNA end. There are 15 residues in the CDR3. Looked up from germline, CDR1 is MNHNS and CDR2 is SASEGT. The CDR3 loop reads CASSEAGGPRDEQYF. The CDR3 DNA is TGTGCCAGCAGTGAAGCAGGAGGCCCCAGGGACGAGCAGTACTTC.

V gene TRBV6-1 combines with J gene TRBJ2-4; 7 bases align to TRBD1. There are 17 residues in the CDR3. CDR1 and CDR2 from the germline V gene are MNHNS and SASEGT. V lost 5 bases, J lost 1 base, and 11 bases stayed unmatched. DNA of the CDR3: TGTGCCAGCAGTACAATTAGGGGGCTCGGGGCCAAAAACATTCAGTACTTC. It translates to CASSTIRGLGAKNIQYF.

Comments on this clonotype: At one boundary the junction diverges from the germline segment, which might be a read error. The gene calls are TRBV6-1 and TRBJ2-3, with a tentative D call TRBD1 (5 bases). Germline lookup yields CDR1 MNHNS and CDR2 SASEGT. The CDR3 has 15 amino acids. The CDR3 here is CASSKGLLAEDTQYF. The CDR3 coding sequence is TGTGCCAGCTCCAAGGGGCTGTTAGCCGAAGATACGCAGTACTTT.